These 6 T cell receptor beta chains were sequenced from one sample in a study of T cell changes during pregnancy in multiple sclerosis. Measured with immunoSEQ multiplex PCR; TCRdb has only the in-frame clones, and not every one. Of about 59,000 clones listed, 91% are singletons. Material: peripheral blood, obtained before pregnancy. These receptors were taken from a female donor with multiple sclerosis, enrolled in a pregnancy study.

The chain employs TRBV6-5 and TRBJ1-1; 7 nucleotides align to TRBD1. CDR3 length equals 14 residues. V trimming: 7 bases; J trimming: 5 bases; junction bases outside the gene matches: 10. CDR1 and CDR2 from the germline V gene are MNHEY and SVGAGI. The CDR3 nucleotides read TGTGCCAGCACCCTAGACAGGGTCAGTACTGAAGCTTTCTTT. Its protein product is CASTLDRVSTEAFF.

The rearrangement uses TRBV5-5 and TRBJ1-2, with 8 positions matching TRBD1. V dropped 0 bases and J dropped 5; count of bases not matched to a gene: 3. Germline CDR1 SGHKS, CDR2 YYEKEE (reference sequence). CDR3 length: 14 amino acids. The CDR3 sequence is CASSLVDREYGYTF. The CDR3 coding sequence is TGTGCCAGCAGCTTGGTGGACAGGGAATATGGCTACACCTTC.

The gene calls are TRBV11-3 and TRBJ2-1; 9 bases line up with TRBD2. Per the germline V gene, CDR1 is SGHNT and CDR2 is YENEEA. The CDR3 totals 15 residues. The J segment lost 0 bases and the V segment lost 5 bases, leaving 2 bases of the junction unmatched. The CDR3 here is CASSLAGSSYNEQFF. In DNA, the CDR3 is TGTGCCAGCAGCCTAGCGGGGAGCTCCTACAATGAGCAGTTCTTC. The full variable domain, completed using reference TRBV11-3 and TRBJ2-1, is EAGVVQSPRYKIIEKKQPVAFWCNPISGHNTLYWYLQNLGQGPELLIRYENEEAVDDSQLPKDRFSAERLKGVDSTLKIQPAELGDSAVYLCASSLAGSSYNEQFFGPGTRLTVL.

The rearrangement uses TRBV7-3 and TRBJ2-1; the D gene is possibly TRBD2 (6 bases). Germline CDR1 reads SGHTA; CDR2 reads FQGTGA. The CDR3 is made up of 14 amino acids. Trimming removed 3 bases at V and 9 bases at J, with 15 bases between. The CDR3 loop is CASSLGGGAGEQFF. The CDR3 nucleotides are TGTGCCAGCAGCTTGGGCGGCGGGGCAGGTGAGCAGTTCTTC. The full variable domain, in which reference TRBV7-3 and TRBJ2-1 provide the parts outside the CDR3, is GAGVSQTPSNKVTEKGKYVELRCDPISGHTALYWYRQSLGQGPEFLIYFQGTGAADDSGLPNDRFFAVRPEGSVSTLKIQRTERGDSAVYLCASSLGGGAGEQFFGPGTRLTVL.

The J gene is TRBJ1-4, the V gene TRBV18; 8 bases match TRBD1. Trimming removed 4 bases from V and 4 bases from J; junction bases left unmatched: 8. CDR3 length: 16 residues. The V gene's germline CDR1 is KGHSH and CDR2 LQKENI. Written as DNA, the CDR3 is TGTGCCAGCTCACGTTCAGGGGGCCGCCTTAATGAAAAACTGTTTTTT. This translates into CASSRSGGRLNEKLFF.

In this sample, this clone turned up a few times. V usage is TRBV27 and J usage is TRBJ1-4, with 9 bases identical to TRBD1. Germline V gene data show CDR1 as MNHEY and CDR2 as SMNVEV (reference sequence). The CDR3 spans 15 residues. After removal of 2 bases from V and 13 bases from J, the junction contained 11 bases not matched to a gene. The CDR3: CASSLEYRGRFALFF. In DNA, the CDR3 is TGTGCCAGCAGTTTAGAGTACAGGGGGCGTTTTGCACTGTTTTTT.